A selection of T cell receptor beta chains follows, all from one sample in a study of blood T cells in healthy people across ages. TCRdb re-called the 5' RACE reads with MiXCR, one entry per CDR3 protein. The table lists some 850,000 distinct CDR3 sequences, under 30% of them singletons, with about 3% in the top ten. These same records also appear under a second study, on T cells of mothers and their children.

Specimen: blood. Every receptor here comes from a boy aged 10-17 years in good health. CDR3s include the opening cysteine and the closing phenylalanine or tryptophan. D genes are given only for firm matches. Clone size is shown for a subset of rows, as once, few, many or a class of expanded clone.

D: TRBD1; J: TRBJ2-7; size: few; length: 16; V: TRBV9; CDR3: CASSVRPGTALYEQYF; DNA: TGTGCCAGCAGCGTTAGACCCGGGACAGCCCTCTACGAGCAGTACTTC
D: NA; J: TRBJ2-5; size: NA; length: 16; V: TRBV11-2; CDR3: CASSPKPEGPLGTQYF; DNA: TGTGCCAGCAGCCCTAAGCCCGAGGGCCCATTGGGGACCCAGTACTTC
D: NA; J: TRBJ2-5; size: few; length: 17; V: TRBV4-1; CDR3: CASSQASSGPLGETQYF; DNA: TGCGCCAGCAGCCAAGCATCTTCGGGGCCCTTGGGGGAGACCCAGTACTTC
D: NA; J: TRBJ2-7; size: few; length: 14; V: TRBV11-2; CDR3: CASSAQGRPYEQYF; DNA: TGTGCCAGCAGCGCACAGGGGAGGCCCTACGAGCAGTACTTC
D: NA; J: TRBJ1-2; size: NA; length: 14; V: TRBV20-1; CDR3: CSARPGHVNYGYTF; DNA: TGCAGTGCCAGACCGGGACATGTGAACTATGGCTACACCTTC
D: NA; J: TRBJ2-3; size: NA; length: 15; V: TRBV7-6; CDR3: CASSSRPDSADTQYF; DNA: TGTGCCAGCAGCTCCCGGCCCGACTCCGCAGATACGCAATATTTT
D: NA; J: TRBJ1-1; size: few; length: 9; V: TRBV28; CDR3: CASTTEAFF; DNA: TGTGCCAGCACTACTGAAGCTTTCTTT
D: NA; J: TRBJ2-3; size: NA; length: 13; V: TRBV29-1; CDR3: CSVRPSSTDTQYF; DNA: TGCAGCGTCCGACCGTCTAGCACAGATACGCAGTATTTT
D: NA; J: TRBJ2-7; size: NA; length: 14; V: TRBV9; CDR3: CASSVGGYDYEQYF; DNA: TGTGCCAGCAGCGTAGGGGGCTATGACTACGAGCAGTACTTC
D: NA; J: TRBJ1-6; size: few; length: 16; V: TRBV5-1; CDR3: CASSLGQGIRSSPLHF; DNA: TGCGCCAGCAGCTTAGGCCAGGGCATTCGGAGTTCACCCCTCCACTTT
D: NA; J: TRBJ1-2; size: few; length: 13; V: TRBV5-5; CDR3: CASSLRNRAGYTF; DNA: TGTGCCAGCAGCTTGCGCAACAGGGCCGGCTACACCTTC
D: TRBD2; J: TRBJ2-1; size: NA; length: 18; V: TRBV4-1; CDR3: CASSHGGLAGISYNEQFF; DNA: TGCGCCAGCAGCCACGGGGGACTAGCTGGAATCTCTTACAATGAGCAGTTCTTC
D: TRBD2; J: TRBJ2-1; size: few; length: 13; V: TRBV29-1; CDR3: CSQRLAGAREQFF; DNA: TGCAGCCAGAGACTAGCGGGGGCACGCGAGCAGTTCTTC
D: NA; J: TRBJ1-1; size: NA; length: 13; V: TRBV24-1; CDR3: CAPHKWGSTEAFF; DNA: TGTGCCCCCCACAAGTGGGGGTCCACTGAAGCTTTCTTT
D: NA; J: TRBJ2-3; size: NA; length: 15; V: TRBV11-2; CDR3: CASSLAGGRAGTQYF; DNA: TGTGCCAGCAGCTTAGCCGGGGGGCGGGCGGGTACGCAGTATTTT
D: NA; J: TRBJ2-2; size: NA; length: 15; V: TRBV27; CDR3: CASSFPNSLPGELFF; DNA: TGTGCCAGCAGTTTCCCGAACAGCCTTCCCGGGGAGCTGTTTTTT
D: NA; J: TRBJ2-3; size: few; length: 14; V: TRBV6-2/TRBV6-3; CDR3: CASSYGGMADTQYF; DNA: TGTGCCAGCAGTTACGGCGGAATGGCAGATACGCAGTATTTT
D: NA; J: TRBJ1-5; size: NA; length: 15; V: TRBV5-1; CDR3: CASSLARDTYQPQHF; DNA: TGCGCCAGCAGCTTGGCCCGGGACACCTATCAGCCCCAGCATTTT
D: TRBD2; J: TRBJ2-4; size: few; length: 15; V: TRBV12-5; CDR3: CASGWGLAGTNIQYF; DNA: TGTGCTAGTGGTTGGGGACTAGCGGGGACAAACATTCAGTACTTC
D: TRBD1; J: TRBJ2-5; size: NA; length: 15; V: TRBV12-3/TRBV12-4; CDR3: CASSLLQGVRETQYF; DNA: TGTGCCAGCAGTTTATTACAGGGGGTTCGAGAGACCCAGTACTTC
D: NA; J: TRBJ1-2; size: NA; length: 15; V: TRBV12-3/TRBV12-4; CDR3: CASSTTGFYNYGYTF; DNA: TGTGCCAGCAGCACAACAGGATTTTATAACTATGGCTACACCTTC
D: NA; J: TRBJ2-3; size: many; length: 17; V: TRBV6-5; CDR3: CASSQPDAMGGTDTQYF; DNA: TGTGCCAGCAGCCAGCCCGATGCGATGGGCGGCACAGATACGCAGTATTTT
D: TRBD1; J: TRBJ2-5; size: few; length: 14; V: TRBV12-3/TRBV12-4; CDR3: CASSKQGAGETQYF; DNA: TGTGCCAGCAGTAAACAGGGGGCCGGGGAGACCCAGTACTTC
D: NA; J: TRBJ2-7; size: NA; length: 14; V: TRBV29-1; CDR3: CSVQSLRSAYEQYF; DNA: TGCAGCGTCCAGTCGTTAAGGAGCGCCTACGAGCAGTACTTC
D: NA; J: TRBJ2-4; size: few; length: 12; V: TRBV6-5; CDR3: CASGNTKNIQYF; DNA: TGTGCGTCAGGGAATACCAAAAACATTCAGTACTTC
D: TRBD1; J: TRBJ2-1; size: few; length: 17; V: TRBV12-5; CDR3: CASGLVLGQGAPNEQFF; DNA: TGTGCTAGTGGTTTGGTGCTGGGACAGGGGGCGCCGAATGAGCAGTTCTTC
D: TRBD2; J: TRBJ2-7; size: few; length: 15; V: TRBV6-5; CDR3: CASSYVGSGTYEQYF; DNA: TGTGCCAGCAGTTACGTCGGTAGCGGGACCTACGAGCAGTACTTC
D: NA; J: TRBJ2-5; size: NA; length: 16; V: TRBV27; CDR3: CASSILGRLSQETQYF; DNA: TGTGCCAGCAGTATCCTGGGACGGTTATCTCAAGAGACCCAGTACTTC
D: NA; J: TRBJ2-7; size: NA; length: 14; V: TRBV7-3; CDR3: CASSPLVGTYEQYF; DNA: TGTGCCAGCAGCCCTCTTGTAGGGACCTACGAGCAGTACTTC
D: NA; J: TRBJ2-3; size: few; length: 14; V: TRBV9; CDR3: CASSLFADPDTQYF; DNA: TGTGCCAGCAGCCTCTTTGCGGATCCAGATACGCAGTATTTT
D: NA; J: TRBJ1-1; size: few; length: 16; V: TRBV25-1; CDR3: CASSQGGGVRGTEAFF; DNA: TGTGCCAGCAGTCAGGGTGGCGGGGTGAGAGGGACTGAAGCTTTCTTT
D: NA; J: TRBJ2-3; size: NA; length: 16; V: TRBV12-3/TRBV12-4; CDR3: CASRPIRGVRTDTQYF; DNA: TGTGCCAGCAGACCCATCCGGGGTGTGAGAACAGATACGCAGTATTTT
D: TRBD1; J: TRBJ2-5; size: few; length: 15; V: TRBV6-2/TRBV6-3; CDR3: CASSSPRDSEETQYF; DNA: TGTGCCAGCAGTTCTCCCCGGGACAGCGAAGAGACCCAGTACTTC
D: TRBD2; J: TRBJ2-7; size: few; length: 16; V: TRBV4-2; CDR3: CASSQEGLAAAYEQYF; DNA: TGTGCCAGCAGCCAAGAGGGACTAGCGGCCGCCTACGAGCAGTACTTC
D: NA; J: TRBJ2-3; size: NA; length: 16; V: TRBV12-3/TRBV12-4; CDR3: CASSLGVSPAGDTQYF; DNA: TGTGCCAGCAGTTTAGGGGTTAGCCCCGCCGGAGATACGCAGTATTTT
D: TRBD1; J: TRBJ1-2; size: few; length: 15; V: TRBV6-1; CDR3: CASGQDRGRSYGYTF; DNA: TGTGCCAGCGGTCAAGACAGGGGCCGGAGCTATGGCTACACCTTC
D: NA; J: TRBJ1-1; size: NA; length: 13; V: TRBV29-1; CDR3: CSVAFQMTRGAFF; DNA: TGCAGCGTTGCTTTCCAGATGACAAGGGGGGCTTTCTTT
D: NA; J: TRBJ2-7; size: NA; length: 15; V: TRBV5-1; CDR3: CASSLTLGPSYEQYF; DNA: TGCGCCAGCAGCTTGACCCTAGGGCCCTCCTACGAGCAGTACTTC
D: NA; J: TRBJ1-1; size: NA; length: 12; V: TRBV20-1; CDR3: CSARDSGVEAFF; DNA: TGCAGTGCTAGGGACAGTGGGGTTGAAGCTTTCTTT